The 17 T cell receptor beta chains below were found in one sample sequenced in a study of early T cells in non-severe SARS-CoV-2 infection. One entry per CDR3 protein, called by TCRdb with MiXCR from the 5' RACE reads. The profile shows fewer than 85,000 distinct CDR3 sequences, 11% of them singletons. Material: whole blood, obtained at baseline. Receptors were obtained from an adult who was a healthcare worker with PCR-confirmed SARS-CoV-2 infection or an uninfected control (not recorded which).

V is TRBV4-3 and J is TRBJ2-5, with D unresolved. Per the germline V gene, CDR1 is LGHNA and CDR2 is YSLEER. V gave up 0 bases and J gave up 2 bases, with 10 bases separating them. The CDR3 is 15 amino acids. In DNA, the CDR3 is TGCGCCAGCAGCCAAGATGGAACAGCACAAGAGACCCAGTACTTC. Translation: CASSQDGTAQETQYF.

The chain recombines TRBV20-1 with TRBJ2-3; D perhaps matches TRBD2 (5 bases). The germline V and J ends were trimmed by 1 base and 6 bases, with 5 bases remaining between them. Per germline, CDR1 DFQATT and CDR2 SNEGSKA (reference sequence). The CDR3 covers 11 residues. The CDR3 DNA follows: TGCAGTGCTAGAGGCGGGGATACGCAGTATTTT. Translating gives CSARGGDTQYF.

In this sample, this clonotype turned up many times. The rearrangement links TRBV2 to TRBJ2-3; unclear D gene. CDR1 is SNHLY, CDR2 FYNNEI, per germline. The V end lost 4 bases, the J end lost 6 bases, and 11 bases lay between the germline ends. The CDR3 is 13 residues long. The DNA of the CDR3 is TGTGCCAGCAGTGTTTCTTTGGGGGATACGCAGTATTTT. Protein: CASSVSLGDTQYF.

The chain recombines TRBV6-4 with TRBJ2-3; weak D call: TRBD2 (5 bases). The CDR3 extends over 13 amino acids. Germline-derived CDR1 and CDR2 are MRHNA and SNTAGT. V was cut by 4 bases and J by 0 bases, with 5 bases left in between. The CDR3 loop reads CASSGGSTDTQYF. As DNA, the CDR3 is TGTGCCAGCAGTGGCGGGAGCACAGATACGCAGTATTTT.

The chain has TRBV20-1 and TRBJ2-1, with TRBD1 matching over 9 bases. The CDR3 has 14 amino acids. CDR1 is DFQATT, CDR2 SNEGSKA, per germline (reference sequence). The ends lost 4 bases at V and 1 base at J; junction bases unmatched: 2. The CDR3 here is CSATGTGSYNEQFF. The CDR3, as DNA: TGCAGTGCTACTGGGACAGGGTCCTACAATGAGCAGTTCTTC.

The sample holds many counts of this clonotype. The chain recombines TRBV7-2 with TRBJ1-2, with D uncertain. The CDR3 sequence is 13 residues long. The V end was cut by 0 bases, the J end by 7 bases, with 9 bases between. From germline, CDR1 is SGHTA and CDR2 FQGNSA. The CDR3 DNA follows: TGTGCCAGCAGCTTAGCTGGGTCCGGTGGCTACACCTTC. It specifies CASSLAGSGGYTF.

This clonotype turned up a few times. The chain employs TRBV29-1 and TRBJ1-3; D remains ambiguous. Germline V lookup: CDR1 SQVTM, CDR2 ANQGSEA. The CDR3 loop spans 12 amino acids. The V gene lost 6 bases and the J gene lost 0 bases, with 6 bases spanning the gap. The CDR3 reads CSVRNSGNTIYF. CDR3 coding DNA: TGCAGCGTGCGAAACTCTGGAAACACCATATATTTT.

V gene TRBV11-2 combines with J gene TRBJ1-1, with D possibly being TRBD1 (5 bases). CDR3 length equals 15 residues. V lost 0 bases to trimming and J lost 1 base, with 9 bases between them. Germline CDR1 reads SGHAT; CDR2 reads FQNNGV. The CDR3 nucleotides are TGTGCCAGCAGCTTAGAGGGGCAGAGGAACACTGAAGCTTTCTTT. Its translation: CASSLEGQRNTEAFF.

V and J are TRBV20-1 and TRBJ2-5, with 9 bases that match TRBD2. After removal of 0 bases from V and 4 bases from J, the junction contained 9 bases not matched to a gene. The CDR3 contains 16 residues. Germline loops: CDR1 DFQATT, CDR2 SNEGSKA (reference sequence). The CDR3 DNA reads TGCAGTGCTAGAGATCTGCGGGGGGGCCCCGGAGAGACCCAGTACTTC. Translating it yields CSARDLRGGPGETQYF.

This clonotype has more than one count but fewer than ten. The CDR3 DNA reads TGCGCCAGCAGCCAAGAAGAGGGCAGGGTGGATGGCTACACCTTC. It codes for CASSQEEGRVDGYTF. The chain combines TRBV4-3 with TRBJ1-2; maybe TRBD1 (5 bases). Trimming removed 0 bases from V and 6 bases from J, with 14 bases in between. The CDR3 loop spans 15 amino acids. CDR1 is LGHNA, CDR2 YSLEER, per germline.

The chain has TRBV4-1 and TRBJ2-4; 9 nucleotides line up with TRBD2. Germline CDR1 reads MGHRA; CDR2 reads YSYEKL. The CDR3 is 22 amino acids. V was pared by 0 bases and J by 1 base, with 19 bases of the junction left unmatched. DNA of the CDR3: TGCGCCAGCAGCCAAGAAGGGCAACGGGCTAGCGGGGACATACGGGCCAAAAACATTCAGTACTTC. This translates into CASSQEGQRASGDIRAKNIQYF.

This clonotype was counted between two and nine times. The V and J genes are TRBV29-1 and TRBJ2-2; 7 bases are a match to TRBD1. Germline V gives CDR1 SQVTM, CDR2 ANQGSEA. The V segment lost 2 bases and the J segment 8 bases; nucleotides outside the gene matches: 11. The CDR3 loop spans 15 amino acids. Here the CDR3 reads CSVEKTGTPVGELFF. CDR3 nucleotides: TGCAGCGTTGAAAAGACAGGGACCCCTGTTGGGGAGCTGTTTTTT.

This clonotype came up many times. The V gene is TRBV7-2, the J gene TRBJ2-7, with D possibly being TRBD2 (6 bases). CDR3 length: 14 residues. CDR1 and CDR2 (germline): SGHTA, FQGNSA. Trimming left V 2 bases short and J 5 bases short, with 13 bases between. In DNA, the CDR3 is TGTGCCAGCAGCTTAACGGGGCGGGAAAACGAGCAGTACTTC. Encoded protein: CASSLTGRENEQYF. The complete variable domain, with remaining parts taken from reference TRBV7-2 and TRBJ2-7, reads GAGVSQSPSNKVTEKGKDVELRCDPISGHTALYWYRQSLGQGLEFLIYFQGNSAPDKSGLPSDRFSAERTGGSVSTLTIQRTQQEDSAVYLCASSLTGRENEQYFGPGTRLTVT.

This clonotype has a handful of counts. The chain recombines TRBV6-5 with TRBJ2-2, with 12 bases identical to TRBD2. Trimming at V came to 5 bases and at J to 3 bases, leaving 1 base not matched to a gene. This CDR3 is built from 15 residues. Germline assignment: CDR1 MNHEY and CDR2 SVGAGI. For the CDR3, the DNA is TGTGCCAGCAGTAGACTAGCGGGGGACACCGGGGAGCTGTTTTTT. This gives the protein CASSRLAGDTGELFF.

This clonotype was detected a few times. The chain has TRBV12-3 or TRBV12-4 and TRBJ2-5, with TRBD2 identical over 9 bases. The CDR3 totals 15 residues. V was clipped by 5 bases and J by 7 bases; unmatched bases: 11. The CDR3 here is CASSPTSGLEGTQYF. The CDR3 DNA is TGTGCCAGCAGTCCCACTAGCGGGCTCGAAGGGACCCAGTACTTC.

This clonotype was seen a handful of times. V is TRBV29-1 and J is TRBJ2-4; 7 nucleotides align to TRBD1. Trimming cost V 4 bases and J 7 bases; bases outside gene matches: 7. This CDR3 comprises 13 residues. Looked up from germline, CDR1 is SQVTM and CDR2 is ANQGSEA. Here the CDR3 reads CSVAPSGQNIQYF. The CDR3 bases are TGCAGCGTTGCCCCATCGGGACAGAACATTCAGTACTTC.

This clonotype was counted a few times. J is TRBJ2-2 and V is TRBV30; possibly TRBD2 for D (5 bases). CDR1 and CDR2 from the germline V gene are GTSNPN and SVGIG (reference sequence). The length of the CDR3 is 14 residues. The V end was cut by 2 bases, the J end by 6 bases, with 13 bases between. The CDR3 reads CAWSLGLAAGELFF. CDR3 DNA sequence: TGTGCCTGGAGTTTAGGTCTAGCCGCCGGGGAGCTGTTTTTT.